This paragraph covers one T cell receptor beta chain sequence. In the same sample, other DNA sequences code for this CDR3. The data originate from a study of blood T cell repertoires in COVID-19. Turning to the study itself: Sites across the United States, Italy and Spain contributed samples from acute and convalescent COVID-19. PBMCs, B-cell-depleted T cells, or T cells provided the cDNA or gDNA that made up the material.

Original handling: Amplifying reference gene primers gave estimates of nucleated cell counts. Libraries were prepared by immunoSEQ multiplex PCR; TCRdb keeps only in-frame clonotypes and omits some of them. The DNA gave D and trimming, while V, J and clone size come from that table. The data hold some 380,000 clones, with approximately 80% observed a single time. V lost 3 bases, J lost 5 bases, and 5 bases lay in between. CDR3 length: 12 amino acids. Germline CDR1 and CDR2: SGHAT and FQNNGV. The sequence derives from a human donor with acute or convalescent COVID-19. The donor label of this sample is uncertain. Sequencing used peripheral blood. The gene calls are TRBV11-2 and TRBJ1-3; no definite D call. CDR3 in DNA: TGTGCCAGCAGCTTCTCCCGAAACACCATATATTTT. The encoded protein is CASSFSRNTIYF.